This record covers a single T cell receptor beta chain. Russia was home to the donors, healthy Caucasian individuals aged roughly 6 to 90. Samples each had at least 6 micrograms of total RNA extracted. The source of the sample is a study of blood T cells in healthy people across ages. With a J-beta primer mix and a sample-barcoded 5' primer, a second PCR ran 7 to 11 cycles. Each cDNA molecule was tagged by a template-switch adaptor with 12 random nucleotides. TCRdb reanalysed the 5' RACE reads using MiXCR and keeps one entry per CDR3 protein. The sample lists around 1,000,000 distinct CDR3 sequences, around 25% occurring once. The length of the CDR3 is 13 residues. Germline V gives CDR1 DFQATT, CDR2 SNEGSKA (reference sequence). Trimming took 3 bases from V and 4 from J; bases not matched to a gene: 3. This sample was shared with a second study, whose subject was T cells of mothers and their children. From that study: The authors identified no persistent microchimeric T cell clones.

This TCR was recovered from a girl aged 2 to 10 in good health. Input material: blood. The chain carries TRBV20-1 and TRBJ2-3; 8 positions agree with TRBD2. The CDR3 nucleotides read TGCAGTGCTAGGAGCGGGAGCTCAGATACGCAGTATTTT. This translates into CSARSGSSDTQYF.